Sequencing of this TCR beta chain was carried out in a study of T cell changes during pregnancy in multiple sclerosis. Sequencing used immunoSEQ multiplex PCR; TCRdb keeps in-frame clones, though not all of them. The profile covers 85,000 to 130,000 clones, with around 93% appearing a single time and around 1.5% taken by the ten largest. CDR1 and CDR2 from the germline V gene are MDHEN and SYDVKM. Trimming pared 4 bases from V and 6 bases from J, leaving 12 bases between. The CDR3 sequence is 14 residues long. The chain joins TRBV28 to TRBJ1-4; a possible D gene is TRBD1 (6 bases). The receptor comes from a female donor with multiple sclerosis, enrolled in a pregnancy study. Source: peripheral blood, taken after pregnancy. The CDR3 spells CASSWRGGDEKLFF. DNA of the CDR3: TGTGCCAGCAGTTGGAGGGGGGGTGATGAAAAACTGTTTTTT. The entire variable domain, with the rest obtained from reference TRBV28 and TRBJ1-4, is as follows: DVKVTQSSRYLVKRTGEKVFLECVQDMDHENMFWYRQDPGLGLRLIYFSYDVKMKEKGDIPEGYSVSREKKERFSLILESASTNQTSMYLCASSWRGGDEKLFFGSGTQLSVL.